This T cell receptor beta chain was documented in a study of OX40 agonist ivuxolimab in advanced cancers. Study-wide background: Ivuxolimab is an agonistic anti-OX40 (CD134) antibody, and patients were treated with it. Ivuxolimab was administered intravenously to patients at 0.01 to 10 mg/kg every 2 weeks. Study results and caveats: The CD4+ and CD8+ T cells in the blood had expanded clonally by week 6 at 0.1 to 3.0 mg/kg.

Profiled with immunoSEQ multiplex PCR; TCRdb holds only in-frame clones, not every one. Of tens of thousands of clones listed, 89% are singletons. Sampling times: baseline, cycle 4 day 1, cycle 7 day 1. Comments on this clone: The antigen remains unidentified.

Germline V gene data show CDR1 as SGHRS and CDR2 as YFSETQ. The junction had 6 bases not matched to a gene; V was cut back by 4 bases and J by 1 base. This CDR3 region has 15 residues. The sequence was obtained from an adult with an advanced solid tumor such as melanoma, head and neck, liver or kidney cancer. This material consisted of CD4+ or CD8+ T cells sorted from blood, taken in a trial of the OX40 agonist ivuxolimab. The V gene is TRBV5-1, the J gene TRBJ1-1, with 8 nucleotides matching TRBD1. The CDR3 bases are TGCGCCAGCAGCGAATCGACAGGGGAGAACACTGAAGCTTTCTTT. Its translation: CASSESTGENTEAFF.